Below are 13 T cell receptor beta chains sequenced from a single sample in a study of PD-1 and CTLA-4 blockade in melanoma. TCRdb's copy holds only in-frame clones and misses some; the assay was immunoSEQ multiplex PCR. The profile shows around 11,000 clones, roughly four fifths of them singletons. The specimen comprised CD8+ T cells from peripheral blood, sampled from a patient given anti-PD-1 treatment. These receptors originate from a human donor with melanoma.

In this sample, this clone turned up a few times. This chain connects TRBV29-1 to TRBJ2-7, with D possibly being TRBD1 or TRBD2 (5 bases each). CDR3 length equals 13 residues. Germline CDR1 is SQVTM and CDR2 is ANQGSEA. The ends were cut back, 6 bases at V and 3 bases at J, with 15 bases in the middle. The CDR3 nucleotides read TGCAGCGTCTCCTCGGGACCCAGCTACGAGCAGTACTTC. This gives the protein CSVSSGPSYEQYF.

The gene calls are TRBV11-3 and TRBJ2-1; 11 bases fit TRBD1. The CDR3 length is 16 residues. Trimming at V came to 5 bases and at J to 7 bases, leaving 10 bases not matched to a gene. From germline, CDR1 is SGHNT and CDR2 YENEEA. The CDR3 DNA reads TGTGCCAGCAGCCCTAGGACCGGGACAGGGGGGAATGAGCAGTTCTTC. It is translated as CASSPRTGTGGNEQFF.

V is TRBV13 and J is TRBJ2-1; no firm D call. This CDR3 contains 13 residues. CDR1 is PRHDT, CDR2 FYEKMQ, per germline (reference sequence). Trimming cost V 1 base and J 6 bases, with 7 bases left between them. CDR3 nucleotides: TGTGCCAGCAGCTTAGCGGACCCCAATGAGCAGTTCTTC. Its translation is CASSLADPNEQFF.

Sample share makes this clone large. V and J are TRBV11-2 and TRBJ1-1; D gene unclear. CDR1 and CDR2 from the germline V gene are SGHAT and FQNNGV. The length of the CDR3 is 15 residues. Trimming cost V 2 bases and J 10 bases, with 20 bases left between them. The CDR3 sequence is CASSLMVTDAVGAFF. Written as DNA, the CDR3 is TGTGCCAGCAGCTTAATGGTAACTGACGCAGTGGGAGCTTTCTTT.

The chain combines TRBV29-1 with TRBJ2-7, with TRBD1 matching 8 bases. The CDR3 is 13 amino acids. CDR1 and CDR2 (germline): SQVTM, ANQGSEA. Trimming removed 7 bases from V and 3 bases from J; junction bases left unmatched: 8. The CDR3 protein is CSAQGQGFYEQYF. CDR3 sequence (DNA): TGCAGCGCCCAAGGACAGGGCTTCTACGAGCAGTACTTC.

The gene calls are TRBV6-1 and TRBJ2-3; TRBD2 matches at 7 bases. V trimming: 4 bases; J trimming: 3 bases; junction bases outside the gene matches: 10. The CDR3 spans 16 residues. Per the germline V gene, CDR1 is MNHNS and CDR2 is SASEGT. The DNA of the CDR3 is TGTGCCAGCAGTGGACCTTCTAGCGGACGAACAGATACGCAGTATTTT. This translates into CASSGPSSGRTDTQYF.

This CDR3 reads CASSLGALTHSSGNTIYF. CDR3 nucleotide sequence: TGTGCCAGCAGCTTGGGGGCGTTGACCCATAGCTCTGGAAACACCATATATTTT. The chain employs TRBV5-6 and TRBJ1-3; D not resolved. Germline lookup yields CDR1 SGHDT and CDR2 YYEEEE. This CDR3 is 18 amino acids long. V was shortened by 0 bases and J by 0 bases, with 16 bases between the two germline ends.

This sequence joins TRBV5-1 and TRBJ2-7; 7 bases are shared with TRBD1. The CDR3 has 14 amino acids. Germline CDR1 SGHRS, CDR2 YFSETQ. V trimming: 0 bases; J trimming: 3 bases; junction bases outside the gene matches: 3. The CDR3 DNA sequence: TGCGCCAGCAGCTTGGGGACAGGTTACTACGAGCAGTACTTC. Its protein product is CASSLGTGYYEQYF.

This chain connects TRBV7-9 to TRBJ1-1; 9 bases agree with TRBD1. The ends lost 1 base at V and 11 bases at J; junction bases unmatched: 5. CDR1 and CDR2 (germline): SEHNR, FQNEAQ (reference sequence). The CDR3 covers 13 residues. The CDR3 coding sequence is TGTGCCAGCAGCTTAGTGACAGGGGGGGAGGCTTTCTTT. This sequence encodes CASSLVTGGEAFF.

In DNA form, the CDR3 reads TGCAGCGCTGAGACCGGGACAGGTCGCCAAGAGACCCAGTACTTC. It encodes CSAETGTGRQETQYF. This rearrangement joins TRBV29-1 to TRBJ2-5; 8 bases are shared with TRBD1. Germline V gene lookup returns CDR1 SQVTM and CDR2 ANQGSEA. V lost 7 bases and J lost 1; bases outside the gene matches: 11. The CDR3 extends over 15 amino acids.

The rearrangement uses TRBV19 and TRBJ2-1, with TRBD2 matching over 10 bases. Germline loops: CDR1 LNHDA, CDR2 SQIVND (reference sequence). CDR3 size: 16 residues. V was pared by 3 bases and J by 4 bases, with 6 bases of the junction left unmatched. For the CDR3, the DNA is TGTGCCAGTAGTATGGGCCTAGCGGGAGAGTACAATGAGCAGTTCTTC. Its protein is CASSMGLAGEYNEQFF.

This clone was counted between two and nine times. This sequence joins TRBV5-6 and TRBJ2-7; perhaps TRBD2 as D (5 bases). V dropped 2 bases and J dropped 0 bases, with 12 bases sitting between them. Germline CDR1 SGHDT, CDR2 YYEEEE. The CDR3 runs to 15 residues. The CDR3 DNA reads as TGTGCCAGCAGCTTCGCCCCGGGGAGCTCCTACGAGCAGTACTTC. Translated: CASSFAPGSSYEQYF.

This rearrangement joins TRBV5-6 to TRBJ2-3; 9 nucleotides match TRBD2. With 1 base clipped from V and 1 base from J, the junction kept 1 base outside the gene matches. The CDR3 contains 15 residues. Germline values: CDR1 SGHDT, CDR2 YYEEEE. This CDR3 is CASSLRLAGTDTQYF. CDR3 in DNA: TGTGCCAGCAGCTTGAGACTAGCGGGCACAGATACGCAGTATTTT.